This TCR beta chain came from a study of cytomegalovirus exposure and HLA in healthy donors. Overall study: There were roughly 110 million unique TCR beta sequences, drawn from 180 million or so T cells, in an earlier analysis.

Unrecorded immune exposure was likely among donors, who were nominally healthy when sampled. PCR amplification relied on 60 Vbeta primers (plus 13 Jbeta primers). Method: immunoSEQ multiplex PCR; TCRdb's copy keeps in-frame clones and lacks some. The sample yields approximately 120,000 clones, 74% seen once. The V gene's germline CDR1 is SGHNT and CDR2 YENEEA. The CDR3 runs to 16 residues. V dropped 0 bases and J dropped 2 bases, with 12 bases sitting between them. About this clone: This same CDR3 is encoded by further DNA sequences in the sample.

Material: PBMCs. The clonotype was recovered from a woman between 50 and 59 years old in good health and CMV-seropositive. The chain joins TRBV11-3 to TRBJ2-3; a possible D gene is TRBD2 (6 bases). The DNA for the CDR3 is TGTGCCAGCAGCTTAGAGGGTAGCGGCCCCACAGATACGCAGTATTTT. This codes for CASSLEGSGPTDTQYF.